These T cell receptor beta chains were read from a single sample in a study of T-cell memory formation after mild COVID-19. Each CDR3 protein gets one entry after TCRdb re-called the 5' RACE reads with MiXCR. There are under 300,000 distinct CDR3 sequences in the sample; over 8.5% occur only once, and 22% lies in the top ten. The sequencing input was PBMCs or a T cell subset sorted from them (not recorded which). These receptor sequences come from a man aged 18 to 29 who had mild COVID-19 (a few samples of this study predate the infection). Cell type and time point are not known. CDR3s include the opening cysteine and the closing phenylalanine or tryptophan. Fields, in order: clone size, V gene, J gene, D gene, CDR3 protein, CDR3 DNA. The D gene is left open where the match is weak. Expanded clones are given a class, and other clones once, few, many or no size at all.

abundance: few; v_gene: TRBV7-2; j_gene: TRBJ1-2; d_gene: .; CDR3aa: CASSALRSYSANYGYTF; CDR3nt: TGTGCCAGCAGTGCTTTGCGTAGTTACTCAGCTAACTATGGCTACACCTTC
abundance: .; v_gene: TRBV7-2; j_gene: TRBJ2-1; d_gene: TRBD1; CDR3aa: CASSLRQGAGEQFF; CDR3nt: TGTGCCAGCAGCTTAAGGCAGGGGGCCGGTGAGCAGTTCTTC
abundance: many; v_gene: TRBV3-1; j_gene: TRBJ1-5; d_gene: .; CDR3aa: CASSQSNQPQHF; CDR3nt: TGTGCCAGCAGCCAAAGCAATCAGCCCCAGCATTTT
abundance: .; v_gene: TRBV27; j_gene: TRBJ1-4; d_gene: .; CDR3aa: CASSLSQLREKLFF; CDR3nt: TGTGCCAGCAGTTTAAGCCAGCTAAGGGAAAAACTGTTTTTT
abundance: few; v_gene: TRBV28; j_gene: TRBJ1-2; d_gene: .; CDR3aa: CASSVSGSGYTF; CDR3nt: TGTGCCAGCAGTGTCTCAGGATCTGGCTACACCTTC
abundance: many; v_gene: TRBV20-1; j_gene: TRBJ1-4; d_gene: .; CDR3aa: CSAPRGQGATNEKLFF; CDR3nt: TGCAGTGCCCCACGGGGTCAGGGAGCAACTAATGAAAAACTGTTTTTT
abundance: few; v_gene: TRBV20-1; j_gene: TRBJ2-3; d_gene: TRBD2; CDR3aa: CSARPPSGGLPNTQYF; CDR3nt: TGCAGTGCTAGACCCCCTAGCGGGGGGCTACCTAATACGCAGTATTTT
abundance: .; v_gene: TRBV5-6; j_gene: TRBJ2-4; d_gene: .; CDR3aa: CASSLTGWVNIQYF; CDR3nt: TGTGCCAGCAGCTTGACTGGTTGGGTAAACATTCAGTACTTC
abundance: .; v_gene: TRBV7-3; j_gene: TRBJ2-5; d_gene: TRBD2; CDR3aa: CAGSRTSGGLETQYF; CDR3nt: TGTGCCGGCAGCCGGACTAGCGGGGGCTTGGAGACCCAGTACTTC
abundance: few; v_gene: TRBV19; j_gene: TRBJ2-3; d_gene: TRBD2; CDR3aa: CASSIAGTSGTDTQYF; CDR3nt: TGTGCCAGTAGTATAGCAGGGACTAGCGGCACAGATACGCAGTATTTT
abundance: few; v_gene: TRBV7-9; j_gene: TRBJ1-5; d_gene: .; CDR3aa: CASSSGDSNQPQHF; CDR3nt: TGTGCCAGCAGTTCCGGGGATAGCAATCAGCCCCAGCATTTT
abundance: many; v_gene: TRBV7-2; j_gene: TRBJ1-1; d_gene: .; CDR3aa: CASSSETPNAFDGGNTEAFF; CDR3nt: TGTGCCAGCAGCTCTGAGACACCGAACGCATTTGATGGGGGGAACACTGAAGCTTTCTTT
abundance: many; v_gene: TRBV18; j_gene: TRBJ2-5; d_gene: .; CDR3aa: CASCDFQETQYF; CDR3nt: TGTGCCAGCTGTGACTTTCAAGAGACCCAGTACTTC
abundance: .; v_gene: TRBV4-1; j_gene: TRBJ1-4; d_gene: TRBD1; CDR3aa: CASSQDWVPGQGHEKLFF; CDR3nt: TGCGCCAGCAGCCAAGATTGGGTTCCGGGACAGGGGCATGAAAAACTGTTTTTT
abundance: few; v_gene: TRBV15; j_gene: TRBJ2-4; d_gene: TRBD1; CDR3aa: CATTGQTKNIQYF; CDR3nt: TGTGCCACCACGGGACAGACTAAAAACATTCAGTACTTC
abundance: .; v_gene: TRBV20-1; j_gene: TRBJ2-1; d_gene: TRBD2; CDR3aa: CSARHFDRAGSSYNEQFF; CDR3nt: TGCAGTGCTAGACATTTCGACAGAGCGGGGAGCTCCTACAATGAGCAGTTCTTC
abundance: .; v_gene: TRBV7-6; j_gene: TRBJ2-3; d_gene: TRBD2; CDR3aa: CASRLGRGFTDTQYF; CDR3nt: TGTGCCAGCAGGCTTGGGCGGGGGTTCACAGATACGCAGTATTTT
abundance: few; v_gene: TRBV28; j_gene: TRBJ2-6; d_gene: TRBD1; CDR3aa: CASSFGTADSGANVLTF; CDR3nt: TGTGCCAGCAGTTTCGGGACAGCCGACTCTGGGGCCAACGTCCTGACTTTC
abundance: .; v_gene: TRBV3-1; j_gene: TRBJ2-5; d_gene: .; CDR3aa: CASSGWEETQYF; CDR3nt: TGTGCCAGCAGCGGCTGGGAGGAGACCCAGTACTTC
abundance: .; v_gene: TRBV29-1; j_gene: TRBJ2-7; d_gene: .; CDR3aa: CSVVGVEQYF; CDR3nt: TGCAGCGTTGTTGGGGTCGAGCAGTACTTC
abundance: many; v_gene: TRBV12-3/TRBV12-4; j_gene: TRBJ1-6; d_gene: .; CDR3aa: CASRQGRGSPLHF; CDR3nt: TGTGCCAGCAGGCAGGGCCGGGGTTCACCCCTCCACTTT
abundance: .; v_gene: TRBV12-3/TRBV12-4; j_gene: TRBJ1-5; d_gene: TRBD1; CDR3aa: CASSSSRTGAASQPQHF; CDR3nt: TGTGCCAGCAGTTCCTCTAGGACAGGGGCTGCGTCCCAGCCCCAGCATTTT
abundance: many; v_gene: TRBV7-6; j_gene: TRBJ2-5; d_gene: .; CDR3aa: CASSSPPDGTGETQYF; CDR3nt: TGTGCCAGCAGCTCGCCCCCCGACGGGACCGGGGAGACCCAGTACTTC
abundance: few; v_gene: TRBV4-1; j_gene: TRBJ2-3; d_gene: .; CDR3aa: CASSQGNGPQTQYF; CDR3nt: TGCGCCAGCAGCCAAGGTAATGGCCCCCAAACGCAGTATTTT
abundance: few; v_gene: TRBV6-1; j_gene: TRBJ2-3; d_gene: .; CDR3aa: CAGARGLDTQYF; CDR3nt: TGTGCCGGCGCCCGAGGCTTAGATACGCAGTATTTT
abundance: .; v_gene: TRBV20-1; j_gene: TRBJ2-1; d_gene: .; CDR3aa: CSARPRGAHNEQFF; CDR3nt: TGCAGTGCTAGGCCCCGCGGGGCCCACAATGAGCAGTTCTTC
abundance: .; v_gene: TRBV12-3/TRBV12-4; j_gene: TRBJ2-1; d_gene: TRBD1; CDR3aa: CAGSLGSGTGSYNEQFF; CDR3nt: TGTGCCGGCAGTTTGGGCTCGGGGACAGGCTCCTACAATGAGCAGTTCTTC
abundance: many; v_gene: TRBV7-9; j_gene: TRBJ1-2; d_gene: .; CDR3aa: CASSLGGGPNYGYTF; CDR3nt: TGTGCCAGCAGCTTAGGTGGAGGGCCCAACTATGGCTACACCTTC
abundance: many; v_gene: TRBV4-3; j_gene: TRBJ2-2; d_gene: .; CDR3aa: CASSQESVRTLNTGELFF; CDR3nt: TGCGCCAGCAGCCAAGAATCCGTGCGTACATTGAACACCGGGGAGCTGTTTTTT
abundance: .; v_gene: TRBV5-1; j_gene: TRBJ2-7; d_gene: TRBD2; CDR3aa: CASSTGGTGSYEQYF; CDR3nt: TGCGCCAGCAGCACGGGGGGGACGGGGTCCTACGAGCAGTACTTC
abundance: .; v_gene: TRBV12-3/TRBV12-4; j_gene: TRBJ2-5; d_gene: TRBD2; CDR3aa: CASSPGTSGSTAQYF; CDR3nt: TGTGCCAGCAGTCCCGGGACTAGCGGTTCAACGGCCCAGTACTTC
abundance: few; v_gene: TRBV12-3/TRBV12-4; j_gene: TRBJ2-5; d_gene: .; CDR3aa: CASSLDGARPETQYF; CDR3nt: TGTGCCAGCAGTTTAGACGGGGCGCGCCCAGAGACCCAGTACTTC
abundance: many; v_gene: TRBV12-3/TRBV12-4; j_gene: TRBJ2-7; d_gene: TRBD1; CDR3aa: CASSSGTGGYEQYF; CDR3nt: TGTGCCAGCAGTTCGGGGACAGGGGGCTACGAGCAGTACTTC
abundance: many; v_gene: TRBV2; j_gene: TRBJ2-3; d_gene: .; CDR3aa: CASSSDSIGRYTQYF; CDR3nt: TGTGCCAGCAGCTCCGACTCGATCGGGCGATATACGCAGTATTTT
abundance: few; v_gene: TRBV7-2; j_gene: TRBJ2-7; d_gene: .; CDR3aa: CASSLSQYEQYF; CDR3nt: TGTGCCAGCAGCTTATCCCAATACGAGCAGTACTTC
abundance: few; v_gene: TRBV4-1; j_gene: TRBJ2-5; d_gene: .; CDR3aa: CASSQVGLAGKETQYF; CDR3nt: TGCGCCAGCAGCCAAGTAGGGTTAGCTGGGAAAGAGACCCAGTACTTC
abundance: .; v_gene: TRBV11-2; j_gene: TRBJ1-4; d_gene: .; CDR3aa: CASSLDGQLVKLFF; CDR3nt: TGTGCCAGCAGCTTAGATGGCCAGCTGGTCAAACTGTTTTTT
abundance: few; v_gene: TRBV7-6; j_gene: TRBJ2-2; d_gene: .; CDR3aa: CASSLDHGELFF; CDR3nt: TGTGCCAGCAGCTTAGACCACGGGGAGCTGTTTTTT